This TCR beta chain was sequenced for a study of T cell repertoires in cytomegalovirus infection. Overall study context: It was the public TCR beta signatures that indicated both CMV infection and matching HLA type. General study results and limits: Cumulated frequencies of public TCR beta families served to identify carriers of CMV plus the relevant HLA.

This clonotype was seen only a few times. Its antigen is still unknown. One entry per CDR3 protein results from TCRdb running MiXCR on the reads. The top ten hold around 13% of the sample, which has about 490,000 distinct CDR3 sequences, about 25% seen once. The clonotype originates from a human donor in good health (CMV status not recorded). Some clones in this sample may be carry-over from other donors' samples. Sequencing was done on a sample of PBMCs.

The CDR3: CASSLMGGRNEQFF. CDR3 coding DNA: TGTGCCAGCAGCTTGATGGGAGGGCGAAATGAGCAGTTCTTC. The rearrangement links TRBV5-4 to TRBJ2-1; 7 nucleotides align to TRBD2. Looked up from germline, CDR1 is SGHNT and CDR2 is YYREEE (reference sequence). V lost 1 base and J lost 7; bases outside the gene matches: 5. The CDR3 loop spans 14 amino acids. Filled out from reference TRBV5-4 and TRBJ2-1, the complete variable domain reads ETGVTQSPTHLIKTRGQQVTLRCSSQSGHNTVSWYQQALGQGPQFIFQYYREEENGRGNFPPRFSGLQFPNYSSELNVNALELDDSALYLCASSLMGGRNEQFFGPGTRLTVL.